A single T cell receptor beta chain is shown here with its context. This sample stems from a study of control samples from healthy donors and cancer patients. The repertoire was sequenced with immunoSEQ multiplex PCR; TCRdb's copy has only in-frame clones and lacks some. The repertoire holds more than 100,000 clones, with about 91% as singletons. The ends were cut back, 1 base at V and 6 bases at J, with 11 bases in the middle. Germline V gene data show CDR1 as KGHDR and CDR2 as SFDVKD. The CDR3 totals 15 residues. The specimen sequenced was blood. The chain recombines TRBV24-1 with TRBJ2-2; tentatively, D is TRBD2 (5 bases). This clonotype was obtained from a man aged 35 to 55 in good health. The CDR3 region is CATSDFGREAGELFF. The CDR3 DNA sequence: TGTGCCACCAGTGATTTTGGGAGAGAGGCCGGGGAGCTGTTTTTT.